This T cell receptor beta chain originates from a study of shared clonotypes between healthy human individuals. Sorted-subset replicate PCRs used approximately 190 ng of genomic DNA. This amount corresponded to about 30,000 T cell genomes. Clones were sequenced by immunoSEQ multiplex PCR, and TCRdb holds only the in-frame ones, with some missing. The table records about 1 million clones, around 76% of them present only once. Whole-study results and caveats: Memory subsets generally showed lower estimated richness than naive subsets. Several donors shared roughly 5% of their naive CD4 clonotypes.

Trimming took off 2 bases at V and 3 bases at J, with 8 bases between the two ends. CDR3 size: 14 residues. Germline CDR1 is SGHNT and CDR2 is YYREEE (reference sequence). As to this clone: What it binds is not known.

The sequencing input was memory CD4+ T cells sorted from blood. Subset reported: CD45RA-negative fraction. The chain combines TRBV5-4 with TRBJ2-2; D gene unclear. The sequence derives from a man aged 18 to 30 in good health. This CDR3 is CASSFGLYTGELFF. The CDR3 coding sequence is TGTGCCAGCAGCTTCGGCCTATACACCGGGGAGCTGTTTTTT.